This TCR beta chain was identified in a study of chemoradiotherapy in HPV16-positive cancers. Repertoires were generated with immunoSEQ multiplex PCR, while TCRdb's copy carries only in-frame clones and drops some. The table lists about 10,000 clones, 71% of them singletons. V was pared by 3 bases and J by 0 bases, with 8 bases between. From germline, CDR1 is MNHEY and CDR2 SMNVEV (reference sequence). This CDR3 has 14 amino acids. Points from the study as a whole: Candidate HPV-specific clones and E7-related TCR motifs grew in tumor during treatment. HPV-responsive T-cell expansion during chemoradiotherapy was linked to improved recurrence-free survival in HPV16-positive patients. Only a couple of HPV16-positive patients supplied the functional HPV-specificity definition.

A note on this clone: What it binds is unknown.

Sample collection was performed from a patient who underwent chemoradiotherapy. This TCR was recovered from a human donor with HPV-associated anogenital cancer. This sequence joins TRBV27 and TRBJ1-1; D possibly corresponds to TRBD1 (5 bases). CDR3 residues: CASSFRGMNTEAFF. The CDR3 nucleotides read TGTGCCAGCAGTTTCCGGGGGATGAACACTGAAGCTTTCTTT.